Below, 5 T cell receptor beta chains from the same sample are listed, as sequenced in a study of shared clonotypes between healthy human individuals. Method: immunoSEQ multiplex PCR; TCRdb's copy keeps in-frame clones and lacks some. The data show around 200,000 clones, 85% to 95% seen once. The material sequenced was naive CD4+ T cells sorted from blood. Subset specified: CD45RA+ positively selected. The receptors derive from a woman in her 30s in good health.

The rearrangement links TRBV2 to TRBJ1-3, with D tentatively TRBD1 (5 bases). CDR3 length: 15 residues. Looked up from germline, CDR1 is SNHLY and CDR2 is FYNNEI. V lost 4 bases and J 0 bases, leaving 10 bases between the germline ends. CDR3 in DNA: TGTGCCAGCAGTGCTCGACAGAGCTCTGGAAACACCATATATTTT. It translates to CASSARQSSGNTIYF.

This clone occurred once. The genes are TRBV29-1 and TRBJ2-3; 8 positions match TRBD2. With 3 bases clipped from V and 4 bases from J, the junction kept 9 bases outside the gene matches. In germline, CDR1 is SQVTM, CDR2 ANQGSEA. This CDR3 contains 15 residues. The CDR3 reads CSVDGLAPVPDTQYF. The DNA of the CDR3 is TGCAGCGTTGATGGACTAGCTCCCGTCCCAGATACGCAGTATTTT.

The chain joins TRBV2 to TRBJ1-1; no definite D call. The CDR3 spans 11 residues. The V end was cut by 4 bases, the J end by 7 bases, with 7 bases between. CDR1 is SNHLY, CDR2 FYNNEI, per germline. CDR3 bases: TGTGCCAGCAGTGTAAAGAGTGAAGCTTTCTTT. It yields the protein CASSVKSEAFF. Filled out from reference TRBV2 and TRBJ1-1, the complete variable domain reads EPEVTQTPSHQVTQMGQEVILRCVPISNHLYFYWYRQILGQKVEFLVSFYNNEISEKSEIFDDQFSVERPDGSNFTLKIRSTKLEDSAMYFCASSVKSEAFFGQGTRLTVV.

The J gene is TRBJ1-1, the V gene TRBV30; no reliable D call. With 1 base removed from V and 1 base from J, the gap between germline ends came to 13 bases. There are 15 residues in the CDR3. Germline loops: CDR1 GTSNPN, CDR2 SVGIG (reference sequence). Written as DNA, the CDR3 is TGTGCCTGGAGTGCCCTCAGCAAAACGAACACTGAAGCTTTCTTT. This encodes CAWSALSKTNTEAFF.

This rearrangement joins TRBV30 to TRBJ2-3, with D hard to call. Germline-derived CDR1 and CDR2 are GTSNPN and SVGIG (reference sequence). The CDR3 extends over 12 amino acids. The V end was cut by 5 bases, the J end by 0 bases, with 6 bases between. In DNA, the CDR3 is TGTGCCTGGGGCTTTAGCACAGATACGCAGTATTTT. It encodes CAWGFSTDTQYF.